This T cell receptor beta chain was documented in a study of blood T cell repertoires in COVID-19 (TCRdb year 2020). For the wider study: Samples covering the acute and convalescent phases of COVID-19 were provided by collaborators in the United States, Italy and Spain. The material from the prospective study consisted of cDNA or gDNA derived from T cells, B-cell-depleted T cells, or PBMCs. Deeply sampled blood TCRbeta repertoires from subjects exposed to, actively infected with, or recovered from COVID-19 were included in the dataset. A freely available public database, intended as a resource for researchers studying the immune response to SARS-CoV-2, is where the repertoires were released. The samples were drawn from two sources: the first 160 participants of the ongoing ImmuneRACE study, and 1,000 to 1,500 subjects contributed by 6 global collaborators. The sample metadata nearly always contained a de-identified subject ID, COVID-19 status, age in years and sex. Where available, HLA class I and class II types were taken from metadata supplied by the sample provider and were not determined by assay-based typing. What the work shows at the level of the full study, not this receptor alone: How much clinical and demographic metadata was included differed by source and by participant, and the metadata was provided uncurated.

For this clone: Its antigen is currently not known. No per-base quality is available; no much larger clone lies one base away.

Collaborating institutions collected whole blood in K2EDTA tubes following their own protocols. For TCRbeta analysis, collaborators shipped samples as frozen whole blood, isolated PBMCs, or DNA extracted from either of those sample types. The V end loses 8 bases and the J end loses 0 bases, and a stretch of 11 bases separates them. There are 15 amino acids in the CDR3, from cysteine to phenylalanine inclusive. Only CDR3 DNA is held: 45 bases, read in frame from base 1. CDR1 and CDR2 are read off the germline V gene as LGHNA and YSLEER. The immunoSEQ Assay, a bias-controlled multiplex PCR, was used to amplify TCRbeta CDR3 regions from genomic DNA. The paper's data handling went like this. Nucleated cell counts per sample were estimated from amplification of reference gene primers within the assay. Sequence reads were collapsed and filtered to measure the absolute abundance of every unique TCRbeta CDR3 rearrangement. For each sample, productive Simpson clonality was calculated by taking the square root of Simpson's diversity index across productive rearrangements. This is the immuneACCESS table as TCRdb keeps it, with only in-frame sequences that have V and J called. A part of the clones is gone; compared with another copy, unresolved V genes explain less than half, and the rest is unexplained. The DNA was the basis for D and trimming; V, J and clone size are from that table. This sample is represented by approximately 100,000 clones; roughly 72% of them were singletons. The top ten hold roughly 6.2% of the sample.

This chain is built from TRBV4-3 and TRBJ2-6; the best D guess is TRBD2, with 5 bases matching. The sequence was obtained from a man aged 80 or over with acute or convalescent COVID-19. The sample was peripheral blood. The CDR3 protein: CASAWRSSGANVLTF. The bases read TGCGCCAGCGCGTGGAGGTCCTCTGGGGCCAACGTCCTGACTTTC.